This TCR beta chain was captured in a study of Graves' ophthalmopathy and Graves' hyperthyroidism (dated by TCRdb to 2017 to 2018). Broadly, across the study: Peripheral blood was collected before any treatment was given, at the time of initial diagnosis. For training and testing, the approximately 97 patients in the discovery cohort were randomly divided in a 7:3 ratio. An independent validation cohort was composed of fewer than 20 hyperthyroidism patients and around 16 patients who later progressed from hyperthyroidism to ophthalmopathy. The study used TCR beta repertoire signatures to distinguish Graves' ophthalmopathy from Graves' hyperthyroidism and to predict progression to ophthalmopathy. Following sample collection, hyperthyroidism patients were given methimazole at a starting dose of 30 mg daily, and ophthalmopathy patients were given high-dose intravenous methylprednisolone. In total, 135 blood samples were TCR-sequenced: fewer than 50 ophthalmopathy, some 75 hyperthyroidism and some 17 hyperthyroidism-to-ophthalmopathy patients. To explore V-J signatures that distinguish ophthalmopathy from hyperthyroidism, a discovery set of 100 patients was enrolled, made up of 43 with ophthalmopathy and fewer than 60 with stable hyperthyroidism. In roughly 6 hyperthyroidism patients, T-cell repertoires of thyroid tissue and blood were compared.

The research as a whole found: In validation, the model predicted ophthalmopathy progression with about 64% sensitivity and roughly 72% specificity; roughly 11 predicted patients were CT-confirmed with GO in a median of approximately 6.2 months. Most expanded thyroid clonotypes with a frequency above 0.001 also appeared in blood, which suggests that blood repertoires may reflect the immune response in the thyroid. No statistical method was used to set the sample size in advance, and the investigators knew which group each participant was assigned to. In cross-validation, the 13-signature model distinguished ophthalmopathy from stable hyperthyroidism with less than 90% sensitivity and approximately 81% specificity, while in the test set the corresponding values were approximately 79% and 70%.

Notes on this clonotype: The antigen it recognizes is unknown. There are no base qualities to consult, and no much larger clone falls within one base.

A patient counted as having stable hyperthyroidism if there was no progression to ophthalmopathy within 18 months of follow-up. Hyperthyroidism patients were newly diagnosed, were aged 18 to 65 years, and had a disease duration under 2 months. Anyone with other autoimmune diseases, uncontrolled infections, pregnancy or lactation was excluded from the study. Clinical symptoms, serum thyroxine, TRAb, thyroid ultrasound and orbital computed tomography were used for diagnosis. Using Ficoll-Paque density gradient centrifugation, PBMCs were isolated from about 9.2 ml of fresh peripheral blood. Total RNA was extracted using Trizol reagent, and RNA quality was checked on an Agilent 2100 Bioanalyzer. For repertoire sequencing, TCR beta CDR3 regions were amplified from RNA transcripts. A first-round RT-PCR used HTBI primers with the Qiagen OneStep RT-PCR kit, followed by a second-round multiplex PCR, size selection and purification. Libraries were sequenced on an Illumina HiSeq2000 using paired-end 100 bp reads. Processing in the source paper ran as follows. Reads were processed with SOAPnuke, discarding reads with adapters, uncalled bases, mean Phred below 15, or no exact constant-primer or identifier match. High-quality paired reads were merged with COPE v1.2.5. Unique nucleotide sequences were defined as clonotypes and aligned to IMGT TRB V, D and J references using MiTCR v1.1. Analysis was restricted to V-J combinations with a frequency above 0.0001, which covered roughly 99% of repertoires. A TCR clonal expansion and chaos score per V-J combination was defined as the ratio of F50 clonal expansion to chaos observed in the TCRdist matrix. Welch's t-statistics and random forest were used to reduce the features to about 12 V-J combinations, which were then used as input to a naive Bayes classifier. The similarity between thyroid and blood repertoires was quantified using the Morisita-Horn index. TCRdb redid the processing of the public reads, applying fastp at Q25 and MiXCR, and retained in-frame beta chains. Every distinct CDR3 protein forms one entry, paired with its most common genes and DNA. The V and J calls follow TCRdb's processing rather than the paper's. The sample table contains 620,000 or so distinct CDR3 sequences; only one count was recorded for around a fifth of them. The top ten hold roughly 7.4% of the sample.

Source material: peripheral blood. This sequence originates from a woman aged 18 to 35 with stable Graves' hyperthyroidism. Some clones in this sample may be carry-over from other donors' samples. Donor details come from another sample of the same person, matched by shared clones.

The sequenced DNA: TGTGCCAGCAGCGGGAACAGGGGTGATTCACCCCTCCACTTT. This is translated as CASSGNRGDSPLHF. The chain uses TRBV27 and TRBJ1-6; 7 bases in between match TRBD1. The germline V gene (reference sequence) provides CDR1 MNHEY and CDR2 SMNVEV. The CDR3, cysteine through phenylalanine, is 14 amino acids long. The DNA shown is the 42-base CDR3, in frame from base 1. Relative to germline, V is missing 6 bases and J is missing 8 bases, with 7 bases of the junction outside any gene match.